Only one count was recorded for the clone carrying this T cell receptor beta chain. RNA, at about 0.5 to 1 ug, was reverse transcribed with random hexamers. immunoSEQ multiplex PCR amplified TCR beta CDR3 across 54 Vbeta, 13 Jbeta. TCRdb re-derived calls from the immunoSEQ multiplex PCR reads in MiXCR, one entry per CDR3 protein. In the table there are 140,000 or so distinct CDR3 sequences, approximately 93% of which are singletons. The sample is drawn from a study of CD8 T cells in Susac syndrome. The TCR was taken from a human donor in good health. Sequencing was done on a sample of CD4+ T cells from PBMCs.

This CDR3 reads CASSEVRDWNTGELFF. Written as DNA, the CDR3 is TGTGCCAGCAGTGAAGTCAGGGACTGGAACACCGGGGAGCTGTTTTTT. The gene calls are TRBV6-1 and TRBJ2-2; tentative D call: TRBD2 (6 bases). The CDR3 is 16 residues long. The germline gives CDR1 MNHNS, CDR2 SASEGT. Trimming stripped 1 base from V and 1 base from J, with 10 bases between.